The rows below give T cell receptor beta chains drawn from one sample of a study of shared clonotypes between healthy human individuals. Repertoires were generated with immunoSEQ multiplex PCR, while TCRdb's copy carries only in-frame clones and drops some. The sample has around 550,000 clones, 85% to 95% seen once. What was sequenced was naive CD8+ T cells sorted from blood. These receptors all stem from a woman aged 25 to 39 in good health. Both conserved end residues are part of each CDR3. D genes are given only for firm matches.

cdr3_aa: CASSLSSGSDTQYF
d_call: NA
v_call: TRBV7-2
j_call: TRBJ2-3

cdr3_aa: CASSPQGSANEKLFF
d_call: TRBD1
v_call: TRBV9
j_call: TRBJ1-4

cdr3_aa: CAIGTGTTYEQYF
d_call: TRBD1
v_call: TRBV10-3
j_call: TRBJ2-7

cdr3_aa: CASSWDPTSGSLDTQYF
d_call: TRBD2
v_call: TRBV5-4
j_call: TRBJ2-3

cdr3_aa: CASRRTGGSNYGYTF
d_call: TRBD1
v_call: TRBV27
j_call: TRBJ1-2

cdr3_aa: CASSFVGDAFF
d_call: NA
v_call: TRBV7-9
j_call: TRBJ1-1

cdr3_aa: CASSFLEEGNQPQHF
d_call: NA
v_call: TRBV28
j_call: TRBJ1-5

cdr3_aa: CASSYSGGTSTDTQYF
d_call: NA
v_call: TRBV6-5
j_call: TRBJ2-3

cdr3_aa: CAISEPRDEQYF
d_call: NA
v_call: TRBV10-3
j_call: TRBJ2-7

cdr3_aa: CASSPGLGYEQYF
d_call: NA
v_call: TRBV6-5
j_call: TRBJ2-7

cdr3_aa: CATTSSGPPKEQYF
d_call: NA
v_call: TRBV10-1
j_call: TRBJ2-7

cdr3_aa: CASSPTTSGTSTDTQYF
d_call: TRBD2
v_call: TRBV13
j_call: TRBJ2-3

cdr3_aa: CASSLDLAGAGYGYTF
d_call: NA
v_call: TRBV5-1
j_call: TRBJ1-2

cdr3_aa: CASSLGLAGAREQYF
d_call: TRBD2
v_call: TRBV5-1
j_call: TRBJ2-7

cdr3_aa: CASSPYRTGVAYEQYF
d_call: TRBD1
v_call: TRBV9
j_call: TRBJ2-7

cdr3_aa: CASSQEVRLPGELFF
d_call: NA
v_call: TRBV4-1
j_call: TRBJ2-2

cdr3_aa: CASSFGRGTYEQYF
d_call: TRBD2
v_call: TRBV7-9
j_call: TRBJ2-7

cdr3_aa: CASSIGYEQYF
d_call: NA
v_call: TRBV19
j_call: TRBJ2-7

cdr3_aa: CASSQVPQGASTEAFF
d_call: TRBD1
v_call: TRBV14
j_call: TRBJ1-1

cdr3_aa: CASSVPMGASGSSEQFF
d_call: TRBD2
v_call: TRBV9
j_call: TRBJ2-1

cdr3_aa: CASNAEGFNGELFF
d_call: NA
v_call: TRBV2
j_call: TRBJ2-2

cdr3_aa: CASSPPGNRYTF
d_call: NA
v_call: TRBV19
j_call: TRBJ1-2

cdr3_aa: CASSLEGGSYEQFF
d_call: NA
v_call: TRBV5-4
j_call: TRBJ2-1

cdr3_aa: CASSMGWDHSYEQYF
d_call: NA
v_call: TRBV5-6
j_call: TRBJ2-7

cdr3_aa: CSVEEGTPEQYF
d_call: NA
v_call: TRBV29-1
j_call: TRBJ2-7

cdr3_aa: CASTRTGGTDTQYF
d_call: TRBD1
v_call: TRBV27
j_call: TRBJ2-3

cdr3_aa: CASPMPTSSGVFIDYEQYF
d_call: TRBD2
v_call: TRBV19
j_call: TRBJ2-7

cdr3_aa: CASRRGLATEAFF
d_call: NA
v_call: TRBV27
j_call: TRBJ1-1